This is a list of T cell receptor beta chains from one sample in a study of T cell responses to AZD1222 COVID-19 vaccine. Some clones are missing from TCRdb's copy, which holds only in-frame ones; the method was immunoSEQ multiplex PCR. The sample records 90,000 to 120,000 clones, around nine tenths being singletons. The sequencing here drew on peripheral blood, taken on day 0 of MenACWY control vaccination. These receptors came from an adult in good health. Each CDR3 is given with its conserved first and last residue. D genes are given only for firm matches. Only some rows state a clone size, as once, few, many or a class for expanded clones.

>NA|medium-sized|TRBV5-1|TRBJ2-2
TGCGCCAGCAGCTTGTTAAAGAGCGCGAACACCGGGGAGCTGTTTTTT
CASSLLKSANTGELFF
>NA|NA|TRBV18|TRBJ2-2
TGTGCCAGCTCACCAGGGTATTCGGACACCGGGGAGCTGTTTTTT
CASSPGYSDTGELFF
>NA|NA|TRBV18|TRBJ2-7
TGTGCCAGCTCACCACGCAGAGGGTCGGACGAGCAGTACTTC
CASSPRRGSDEQYF
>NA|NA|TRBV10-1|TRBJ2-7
TGCGCCAGCAGTGAGTCGCGCGGCACCTACGAGCAGTACTTC
CASSESRGTYEQYF
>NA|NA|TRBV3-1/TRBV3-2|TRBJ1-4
TGTGCCAGCAGCCAAGCTCCGCGGGGCCCTAATGAAAAACTGTTTTTT
CASSQAPRGPNEKLFF
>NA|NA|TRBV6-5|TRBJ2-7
TGTGCCAGCAGTTACCCCCGCACCGACAATACCTACGAGCAGTACTTC
CASSYPRTDNTYEQYF
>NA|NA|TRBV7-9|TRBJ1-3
TGTGCCAGCAGCTTAAGTAAGGGGCGAACCTCTGGAAACACCATATATTTT
CASSLSKGRTSGNTIYF
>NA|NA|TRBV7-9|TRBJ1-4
TGTGCCAGCAGCTTTTTCAACGGGGGGCGCGACGAAAAACTGTTTTTT
CASSFFNGGRDEKLFF
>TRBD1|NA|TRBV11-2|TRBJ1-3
TGTGCCAGCAGCTTATCGACAGGGGGGACTGGAAACACCATATATTTT
CASSLSTGGTGNTIYF
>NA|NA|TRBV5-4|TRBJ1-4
TGTGCCAGCAGCTCAGGGATTGCAACTAATGAAAAACTGTTTTTT
CASSSGIATNEKLFF
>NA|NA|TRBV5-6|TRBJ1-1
TGTGCCAGCAGCTTGGCCGATGCAGGGTGGAACACTGAAGCTTTCTTT
CASSLADAGWNTEAFF
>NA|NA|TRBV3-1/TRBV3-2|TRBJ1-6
TGTGCCAGCAGCCTCTATGGACCAGCGCCACCCCTCCACTTT
CASSLYGPAPPLHF
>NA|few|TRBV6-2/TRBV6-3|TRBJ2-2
TGTGCCAGCAGCCCCCCTGCAGGGTGGGCGCGCACCGGGGAGCTGTTTTTT
CASSPPAGWARTGELFF
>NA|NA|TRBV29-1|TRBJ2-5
TGCAGCGTTGGGGGGTTAGGGGAGACCCAGTACTTC
CSVGGLGETQYF
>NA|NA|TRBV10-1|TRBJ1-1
TGCGCCAGCACCCCGAGAGGGGAAACTGAAGCTTTCTTT
CASTPRGETEAFF
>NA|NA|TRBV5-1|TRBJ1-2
TGCGCCAGCAGCTTGGCCCCGGACGTCAGCTATGGCTACACCTTC
CASSLAPDVSYGYTF
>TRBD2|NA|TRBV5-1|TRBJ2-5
TGCGCCAGCAGCTTGGGTAGCGGGGGGGCTGGCGAGACCCAGTACTTC
CASSLGSGGAGETQYF
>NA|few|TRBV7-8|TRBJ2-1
TGTGCCAGCAGCCCATCTACCCGAAACAATGAGCAGTTCTTC
CASSPSTRNNEQFF
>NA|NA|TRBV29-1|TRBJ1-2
TGCAGCGTTTCGGGGGCCAACTATGGCTACACCTTC
CSVSGANYGYTF
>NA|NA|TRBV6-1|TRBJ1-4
TGTGCCAGCAGTGAAGCCCCCCGCCTGAGGGATGAAAAACTGTTTTTT
CASSEAPRLRDEKLFF
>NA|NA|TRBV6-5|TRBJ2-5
TGTGCCAGCAATATCAAGGGGTACCAAGAGACCCAGTACTTC
CASNIKGYQETQYF
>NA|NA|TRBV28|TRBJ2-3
TGTGCCAGCAGTGTACAAAGGGGCACAGATACGCAGTATTTT
CASSVQRGTDTQYF